The 20 T cell receptor beta chains reported below all come from one sample, sequenced in a study of Graves' ophthalmopathy and Graves' hyperthyroidism. Transcripts of RNA were the source for amplifying TCR beta CDR3 regions. RT-PCR in the first round used HTBI primers; a second-round multiplex PCR followed. TCRdb called the multiplex PCR reads again in MiXCR, with one record for every CDR3 protein. The table shows 650,000 to 800,000 distinct CDR3 sequences, with 35% to 45% occurring only once. The sample taken for sequencing was peripheral blood. Receptor source: an adult man with Graves' ophthalmopathy.

This clonotype has a count of ten or more. J is TRBJ2-5 and V is TRBV7-2; 8 nucleotides agree with TRBD2. Germline V gene data show CDR1 as SGHTA and CDR2 as FQGNSA. The CDR3 has 16 residues. V lost 0 bases, J lost 7 bases, and 10 bases stayed unmatched. In DNA, the CDR3 is TGTGCCAGCAGCTTAGCGGGACTAGAATATTCGGCGACCCAGTACTTC. It encodes CASSLAGLEYSATQYF. Supplemented by reference TRBV7-2 and TRBJ2-5, the full variable domain reads GAGVSQSPSNKVTEKGKDVELRCDPISGHTALYWYRQSLGQGLEFLIYFQGNSAPDKSGLPSDRFSAERTGGSVSTLTIQRTQQEDSAVYLCASSLAGLEYSATQYFGPGTRLLVL.

This clonotype was seen ten or more times. A junction end diverges from the germline sequence, so it may reflect a read error. The CDR3 region is CGIGLRSLANYGYTF. In DNA, the CDR3 is TGTGGTATAGGTTTGAGGTCTTTAGCTAACTATGGCTACACCTTC. The rearrangement uses TRBV29-1 and TRBJ1-2; D call uncertain. Germline CDR1 reads SQVTM; CDR2 reads ANQGSEA. CDR3 length equals 15 residues.

This clonotype was seen repeatedly, ten times or more. The chain is built from TRBV10-3 and TRBJ1-6, with D unresolved. The CDR3 runs to 14 residues. Looked up from germline, CDR1 is ENHRY and CDR2 is SYGVKD. Trimming removed 6 bases at V and 5 bases at J, with 11 bases between. CDR3 loop: CAIRVQPDNSPLHF. The DNA of the CDR3 is TGTGCCATCAGAGTACAGCCTGATAATTCACCCCTCCACTTT.

This clonotype was recorded at least ten times. The J gene is TRBJ1-6, the V gene TRBV15; 8 bases match TRBD1. V lost 8 bases and J lost 9; bases outside the gene matches: 6. The germline gives CDR1 LNHNV, CDR2 YYDKDF (reference sequence). The CDR3 totals 13 residues. CDR3 sequence (DNA): TGTGCCACCGGACAGGGCGATGGTTCACCCCTCCACTTT. Encoded protein: CATGQGDGSPLHF.

This clonotype showed up many times. The chain combines TRBV2 with TRBJ2-7; 9 bases line up with TRBD2. CDR3 length: 15 residues. Trimming removed 1 base from V and 4 bases from J; junction bases left unmatched: 5. Germline CDR1 reads SNHLY; CDR2 reads FYNNEI. CDR3 amino acids: CASSEGLAGFYEQYF. The CDR3 nucleotides are TGTGCCAGCAGTGAAGGCCTAGCGGGGTTTTACGAGCAGTACTTC.

This clonotype was found many times. The CDR3 bases are TGTGCCAGCAGTGTCGCGACCGTAGCCGAAAAACTGTTTTTT. The encoded protein is CASSVATVAEKLFF. V is TRBV25-1 and J is TRBJ1-4; no definite D call. The germline gives CDR1 MGHDK, CDR2 SYGVNS. Trimming took 4 bases from V and 8 from J, leaving 14 bases between them. CDR3 length: 14 residues.

There are many counts of this clonotype. This chain joins TRBV7-2 and TRBJ1-1; D is unclear. The CDR3 loop spans 13 amino acids. Per germline, CDR1 SGHTA and CDR2 FQGNSA. V was cut by 4 bases and J by 6 bases, with 12 bases left in between. CDR3 residues: CASSSRNKAEAFF. The CDR3 DNA sequence: TGTGCCAGCAGCTCGAGGAACAAGGCTGAAGCTTTCTTT.

The chain carries TRBV12-3 or TRBV12-4 and TRBJ2-7; TRBD2 is a possible D gene (6 bases). The V end was cut by 4 bases, the J end by 6 bases, with 10 bases between. CDR3 size: 12 residues. CDR3 coding DNA: TGTGCCAGCAGTTCGCGGGGAGGCGAGCAGTACTTC. Protein sequence: CASSSRGGEQYF.

J is TRBJ2-2 and V is TRBV2, with TRBD2 as a possible D gene (7 bases). The germline V gene has CDR1 SNHLY and CDR2 FYNNEI. Trimming removed 8 bases at V and 0 bases at J, with 22 bases between. The CDR3 contains 18 residues. Here the CDR3 DNA reads TGTGCCAGCTCACCCCTCGGGGGCGGGAGAACGAACACCGGGGAGCTGTTTTTT. This sequence encodes CASSPLGGGRTNTGELFF. Filled out from reference TRBV2 and TRBJ2-2, the complete variable domain reads EPEVTQTPSHQVTQMGQEVILRCVPISNHLYFYWYRQILGQKVEFLVSFYNNEISEKSEIFDDQFSVERPDGSNFTLKIRSTKLEDSAMYFCASSPLGGGRTNTGELFFGEGSRLTVL.

This clonotype was seen repeatedly, ten times or more. The rearrangement links TRBV6-1 to TRBJ2-6; D is uncertain. Germline CDR1 MNHNS, CDR2 SASEGT. The V and J ends lost 7 bases and 3 bases respectively, with 10 bases between them. This CDR3 contains 14 residues. CDR3 region: CASTSGFGANVLTF. CDR3 bases: TGTGCCAGCACCTCTGGCTTTGGGGCCAACGTCCTGACTTTC.

Many counts were recorded for this clonotype. This CDR3 is CSAPGTGDYGYTF. The DNA of the CDR3 is TGCAGCGCGCCCGGGACAGGGGACTATGGCTACACCTTC. The rearrangement joins TRBV29-1 to TRBJ1-2, with TRBD1 matching 10 bases. This CDR3 region has 13 residues. Germline V gene data show CDR1 as SQVTM and CDR2 as ANQGSEA. The V gene end was trimmed by 7 bases and the J gene end by 3 bases; junction bases not matched to a gene: 5.

This clonotype was seen only once. The V gene is TRBV25-1, the J gene TRBJ1-1; 7 nucleotides agree with TRBD1. The junction had 9 bases not matched to a gene; V was cut back by 8 bases and J by 6 bases. This CDR3 has 13 residues. The germline V gene has CDR1 MGHDK and CDR2 SYGVNS. The CDR3 region has the DNA TGTGCCAGCGTAGGGGACAGTGCGCCTGAAGCTTTCTTT. Its translation: CASVGDSAPEAFF. The whole variable domain, filled in from reference TRBV25-1 and TRBJ1-1, reads EADIYQTPRYLVIGTGKKITLECSQTMGHDKMYWYQQDPGMELHLIHYSYGVNSTEKGDLSSESTVSRIRTEHFPLTLESARPSHTSQYLCASVGDSAPEAFFGQGTRLTVV.

This clonotype was counted a single time. V is TRBV12-5 and J is TRBJ1-2; D may be TRBD1 (5 bases). The CDR3 is made up of 13 amino acids. CDR1 and CDR2 from the germline V gene are LGHNT and FRNRAP. CDR3 nucleotide sequence: TGTGCCAGCAGTTTTACGGGGCACTATGGCTACACCTTC. It translates to CASSFTGHYGYTF.

The rearrangement joins TRBV29-1 to TRBJ2-7; D assignment may be TRBD1 or TRBD2 (5 bases each). V gave up 5 bases and J gave up 7 bases, with 9 bases separating them. Germline V gives CDR1 SQVTM, CDR2 ANQGSEA. The CDR3 has 10 residues. CDR3 DNA sequence: TGCAGCGTTCAGAGGGGTGAGCAGTACTTC. Protein sequence: CSVQRGEQYF.

In this sample, this clonotype turned up many times. The chain combines TRBV10-3 with TRBJ2-5; no clear D gene. V dropped 4 bases and J dropped 1 base, with 7 bases sitting between them. Per germline, CDR1 ENHRY and CDR2 SYGVKD. The CDR3 consists of 13 residues. CDR3 residues: CAISVGLQETQYF. DNA of the CDR3: TGTGCCATCAGTGTAGGGCTCCAAGAGACCCAGTACTTC.

The chain joins TRBV11-2 to TRBJ1-2; possible D gene TRBD1, 5 bases. This CDR3 region has 14 residues. The V end was cut by 6 bases, the J end by 12 bases, with 23 bases between. Germline loops: CDR1 SGHAT, CDR2 FQNNGV. CDR3 nucleotides: TGTGCCAGCAGACCACATGGGCAGGGTCGAGGCCACACCTTC. Protein product: CASRPHGQGRGHTF.

This clonotype was seen ten or more times. The rearrangement uses TRBV6-6 and TRBJ1-5; D remains unclear. This CDR3 spans 15 amino acids. Germline CDR1 and CDR2: MNHNY and SVGAGI (reference sequence). V was pared by 2 bases and J by 0 bases, with 8 bases between. The CDR3: CASSYGPNSNQPQHF. In DNA form, the CDR3 reads TGTGCCAGCAGTTACGGGCCGAATAGCAATCAGCCCCAGCATTTT.

This clonotype was counted only a few times. The chain couples TRBV7-9 to TRBJ2-7, with 8 bases that match TRBD2. The CDR3 spans 17 residues. With 5 bases clipped from V and 1 base from J, the junction kept 13 bases outside the gene matches. The germline V gene encodes CDR1 SEHNR and CDR2 FQNEAQ (reference sequence). The CDR3 DNA sequence: TGTGCCAGCAGCCGTTCGGGGGCGGGAGGCAATTCCTACGAGCAGTACTTC. Protein: CASSRSGAGGNSYEQYF.

The chain links TRBV5-6 to TRBJ1-6; TRBD1 is a possible D gene (5 bases). Germline V lookup: CDR1 SGHDT, CDR2 YYEEEE. The V gene lost 9 bases and the J gene lost 9 bases, with 10 bases spanning the gap. The length of the CDR3 is 11 residues. The CDR3 bases are TGTGCCACCAAAACAGGTTCACCCCTCCACTTT. Translating it yields CATKTGSPLHF.

V is TRBV19 and J is TRBJ1-5, with D unresolved. CDR1 and CDR2 (germline): LNHDA, SQIVND (reference sequence). Trimming stripped 1 base from V and 0 bases from J, with 10 bases between. The length of the CDR3 is 16 residues. The CDR3 nucleotides are TGTGCCAGTAGTATAGTATGGGGTTATAGCAATCAGCCCCAGCATTTT. Residues: CASSIVWGYSNQPQHF.